This T cell receptor (beta chain) was observed in a study of CD8+ T cells in alopecia areata. Unmatched junction bases numbered 5, after V lost 4 bases and J lost 3 bases. The CDR3 loop spans 16 amino acids. Germline V CDR1 and CDR2: LGHNA, YSLEER. cDNA reverse transcribed from extracted RNA served as the sequencing template. Data came from immunoSEQ multiplex PCR; TCRdb stores just in-frame clones and leaves some out. The sample records 150,000 or so clones, about 60% being singletons. The receptor was derived from a human donor with alopecia areata. This specimen consisted of CD4+ T cells sorted from blood, obtained at week 0. The chain has TRBV4-3 and TRBJ2-2; TRBD2 matches at 10 bases. CDR3 nucleotide sequence: TGCGCCAGCAGCCGAACTAGCGGGGTGGACACCGGGGAGCTGTTTTTT. Translation gives CASSRTSGVDTGELFF.